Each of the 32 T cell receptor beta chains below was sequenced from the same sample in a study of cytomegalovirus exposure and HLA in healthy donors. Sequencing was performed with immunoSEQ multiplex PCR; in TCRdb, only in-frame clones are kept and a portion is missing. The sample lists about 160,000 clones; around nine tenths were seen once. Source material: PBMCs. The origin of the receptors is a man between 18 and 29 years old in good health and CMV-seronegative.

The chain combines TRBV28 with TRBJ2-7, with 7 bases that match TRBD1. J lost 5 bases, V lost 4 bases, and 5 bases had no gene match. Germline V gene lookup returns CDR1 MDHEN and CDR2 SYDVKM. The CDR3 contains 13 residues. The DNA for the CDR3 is TGTGCCAGCAGTTCGCAGGGGGAAAACGAGCAGTACGTC. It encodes CASSSQGENEQYV.

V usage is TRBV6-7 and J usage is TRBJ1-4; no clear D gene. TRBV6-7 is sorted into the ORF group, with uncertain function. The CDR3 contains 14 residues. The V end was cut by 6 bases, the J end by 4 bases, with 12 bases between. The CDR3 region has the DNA TGTGCCAGCAGGTTGCCGGGAAGTAATGAAAAACTGTTTTTT. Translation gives CASRLPGSNEKLFF.

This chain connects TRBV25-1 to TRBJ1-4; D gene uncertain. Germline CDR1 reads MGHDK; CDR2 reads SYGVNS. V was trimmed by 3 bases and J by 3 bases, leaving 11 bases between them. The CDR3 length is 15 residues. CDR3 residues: CASSDYGFPNEKLFF. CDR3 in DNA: TGTGCCAGCAGTGATTACGGGTTCCCTAATGAAAAACTGTTTTTT.

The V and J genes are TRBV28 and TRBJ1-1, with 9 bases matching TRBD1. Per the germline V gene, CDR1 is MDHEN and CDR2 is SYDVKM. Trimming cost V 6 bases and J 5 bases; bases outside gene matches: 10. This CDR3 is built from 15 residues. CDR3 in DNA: TGTGCCAGCAGCCCCCCACAGGGGGCGCGGACTGAAGCTTTCTTT. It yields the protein CASSPPQGARTEAFF.

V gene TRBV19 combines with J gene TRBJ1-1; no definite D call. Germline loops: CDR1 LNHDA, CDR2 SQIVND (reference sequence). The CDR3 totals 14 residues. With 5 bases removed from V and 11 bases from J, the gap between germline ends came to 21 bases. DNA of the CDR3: TGTGCCAGTAGTCTCAGCGGGCCAAGGACGGCTGCTTTCTTT. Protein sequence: CASSLSGPRTAAFF. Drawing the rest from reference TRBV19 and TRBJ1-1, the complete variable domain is DGGITQSPKYLFRKEGQNVTLSCEQNLNHDAMYWYRQDPGQGLRLIYYSQIVNDFQKGDIAEGYSVSREKKESFPLTVTSAQKNPTAFYLCASSLSGPRTAAFFGQGTRLTVV.

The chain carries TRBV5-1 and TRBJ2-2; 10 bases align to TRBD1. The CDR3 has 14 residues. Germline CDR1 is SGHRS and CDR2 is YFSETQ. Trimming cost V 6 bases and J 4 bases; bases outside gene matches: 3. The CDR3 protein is CASTWTGGTGELFF. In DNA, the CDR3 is TGCGCCAGCACTTGGACAGGGGGCACCGGGGAGCTGTTTTTT.

The CDR3 region has the DNA TGTGCCAGCAGTTTAGGGACACATAACTATGGCTACACCTTC. The encoded protein is CASSLGTHNYGYTF. The rearrangement links TRBV28 to TRBJ1-2, with a weak D call TRBD1 (6 bases). Per the germline V gene, CDR1 is MDHEN and CDR2 is SYDVKM. Trimming took off 2 bases at V and 1 base at J, with 8 bases between the two ends. There are 14 residues in the CDR3.

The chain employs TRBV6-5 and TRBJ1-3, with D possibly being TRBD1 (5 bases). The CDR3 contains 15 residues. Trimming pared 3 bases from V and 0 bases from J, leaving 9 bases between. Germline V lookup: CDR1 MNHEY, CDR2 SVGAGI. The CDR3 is CASSYGGYSGNTIYF. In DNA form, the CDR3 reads TGTGCCAGCAGTTATGGGGGGTACTCTGGAAACACCATATATTTT.

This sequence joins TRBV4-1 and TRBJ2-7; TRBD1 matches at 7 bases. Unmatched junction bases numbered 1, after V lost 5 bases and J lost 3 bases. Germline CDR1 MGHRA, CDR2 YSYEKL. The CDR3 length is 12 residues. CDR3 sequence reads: CASSGDSYEQYF. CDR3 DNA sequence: TGCGCCAGCAGCGGGGACAGCTACGAGCAGTACTTC.

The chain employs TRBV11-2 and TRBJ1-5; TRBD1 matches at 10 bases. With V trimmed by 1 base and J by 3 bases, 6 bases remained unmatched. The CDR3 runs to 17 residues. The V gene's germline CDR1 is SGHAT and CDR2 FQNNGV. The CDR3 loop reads CASSLGTGGRDNQPQHF. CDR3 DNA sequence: TGTGCCAGCAGCTTAGGGACAGGGGGTCGGGACAATCAGCCCCAGCATTTT.

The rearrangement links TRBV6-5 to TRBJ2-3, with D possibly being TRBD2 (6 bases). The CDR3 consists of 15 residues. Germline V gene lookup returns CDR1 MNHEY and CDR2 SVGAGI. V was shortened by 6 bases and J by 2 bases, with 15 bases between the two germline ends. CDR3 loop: CASSRPGDNTDTQYF. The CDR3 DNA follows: TGTGCCAGCAGCCGCCCGGGGGATAACACAGATACGCAGTATTTT.

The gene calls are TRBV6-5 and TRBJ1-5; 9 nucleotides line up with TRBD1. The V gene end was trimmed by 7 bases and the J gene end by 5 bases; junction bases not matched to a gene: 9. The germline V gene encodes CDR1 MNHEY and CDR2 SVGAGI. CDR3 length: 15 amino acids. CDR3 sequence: CASTPDRGIDQPQHF. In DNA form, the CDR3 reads TGTGCCAGCACCCCAGACAGGGGGATCGATCAGCCCCAGCATTTT.

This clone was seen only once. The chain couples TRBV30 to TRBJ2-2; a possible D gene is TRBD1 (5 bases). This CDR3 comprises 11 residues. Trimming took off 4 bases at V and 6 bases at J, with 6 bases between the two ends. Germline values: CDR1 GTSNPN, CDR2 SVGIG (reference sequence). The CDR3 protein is CAWTGPGELFF. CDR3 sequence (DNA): TGTGCCTGGACAGGGCCCGGGGAGCTGTTTTTT.

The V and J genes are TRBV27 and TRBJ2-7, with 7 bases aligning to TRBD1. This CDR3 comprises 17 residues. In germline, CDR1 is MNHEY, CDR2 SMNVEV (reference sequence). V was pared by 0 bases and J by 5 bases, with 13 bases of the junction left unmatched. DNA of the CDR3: TGTGCCAGCAGTTTATCATCTGTGACAGGGCCTAACGACGAGCAGTACTTC. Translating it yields CASSLSSVTGPNDEQYF.

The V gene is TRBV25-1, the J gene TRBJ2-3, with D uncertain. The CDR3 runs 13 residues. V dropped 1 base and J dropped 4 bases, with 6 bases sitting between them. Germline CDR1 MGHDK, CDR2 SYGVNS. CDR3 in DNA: TGTGCCAGCAGTGAATCGGTGGCAGATACGCAGTATTTT. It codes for CASSESVADTQYF. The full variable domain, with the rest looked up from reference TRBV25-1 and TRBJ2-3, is EADIYQTPRYLVIGTGKKITLECSQTMGHDKMYWYQQDPGMELHLIHYSYGVNSTEKGDLSSESTVSRIRTEHFPLTLESARPSHTSQYLCASSESVADTQYFGPGTRLTVL.

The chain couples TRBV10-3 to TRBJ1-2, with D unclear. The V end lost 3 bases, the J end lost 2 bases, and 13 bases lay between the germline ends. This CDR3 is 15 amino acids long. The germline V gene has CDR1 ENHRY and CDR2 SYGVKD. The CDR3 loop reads CAISEAGMLNYGYTF. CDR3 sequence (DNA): TGTGCCATCAGTGAAGCAGGAATGCTCAACTATGGCTACACCTTC.

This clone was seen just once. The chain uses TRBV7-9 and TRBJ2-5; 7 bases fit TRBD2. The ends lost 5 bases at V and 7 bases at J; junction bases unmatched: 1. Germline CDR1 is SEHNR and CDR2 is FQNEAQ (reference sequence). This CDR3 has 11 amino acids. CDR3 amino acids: CASSPGGTQYF. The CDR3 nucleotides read TGTGCCAGCAGCCCGGGGGGGACCCAGTACTTC. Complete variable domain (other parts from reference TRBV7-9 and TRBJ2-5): DTGVSQNPRHKITKRGQNVTFRCDPISEHNRLYWYRQTLGQGPEFLTYFQNEAQLEKSRLLSDRFSAERPKGSFSTLEIQRTEQGDSAMYLCASSPGGTQYFGPGTRLLVL.

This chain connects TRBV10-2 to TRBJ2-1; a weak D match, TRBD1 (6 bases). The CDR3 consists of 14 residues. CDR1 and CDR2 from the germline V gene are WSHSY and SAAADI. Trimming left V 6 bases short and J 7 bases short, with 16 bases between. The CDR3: CASSQTGTRNEQFF. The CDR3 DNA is TGCGCCAGCAGCCAGACCGGGACACGTAATGAGCAGTTCTTC.

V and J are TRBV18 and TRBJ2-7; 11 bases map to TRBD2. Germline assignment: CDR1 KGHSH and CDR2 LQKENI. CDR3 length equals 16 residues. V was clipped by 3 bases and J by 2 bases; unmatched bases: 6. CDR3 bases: TGTGCCAGCTCACCCCGGACTAGCGGGCCCACCTACGAGCAGTACGTC. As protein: CASSPRTSGPTYEQYV.

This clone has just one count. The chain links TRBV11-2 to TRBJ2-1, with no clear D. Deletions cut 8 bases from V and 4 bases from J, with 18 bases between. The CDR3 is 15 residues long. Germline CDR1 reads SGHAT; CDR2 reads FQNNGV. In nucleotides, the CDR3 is TGTGCCAGCTCAACCCAGACTCACCTTTACAATGAGCAGTTCTTC. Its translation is CASSTQTHLYNEQFF.

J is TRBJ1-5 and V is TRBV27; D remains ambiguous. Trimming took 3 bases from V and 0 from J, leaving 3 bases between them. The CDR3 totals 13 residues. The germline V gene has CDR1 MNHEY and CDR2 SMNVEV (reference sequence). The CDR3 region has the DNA TGTGCCAGCAGTTTCCTTAGCAATCAGCCCCAGCATTTT. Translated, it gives CASSFLSNQPQHF.

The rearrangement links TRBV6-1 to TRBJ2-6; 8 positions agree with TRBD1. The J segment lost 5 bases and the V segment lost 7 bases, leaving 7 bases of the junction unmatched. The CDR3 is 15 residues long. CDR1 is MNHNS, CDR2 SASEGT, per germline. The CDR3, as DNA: TGTGCCAGCACCCCGACAGGGGAAAGGGCCAACGTCCTGACTTTC. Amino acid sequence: CASTPTGERANVLTF.

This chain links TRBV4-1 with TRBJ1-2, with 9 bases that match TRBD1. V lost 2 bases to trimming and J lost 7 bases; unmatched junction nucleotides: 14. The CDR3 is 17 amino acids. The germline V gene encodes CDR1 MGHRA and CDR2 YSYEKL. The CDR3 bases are TGCGCCAGCAGCCAACTTCCCGGGACAGGGTGGGTCTCTGGCTACACCTTC. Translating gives CASSQLPGTGWVSGYTF.

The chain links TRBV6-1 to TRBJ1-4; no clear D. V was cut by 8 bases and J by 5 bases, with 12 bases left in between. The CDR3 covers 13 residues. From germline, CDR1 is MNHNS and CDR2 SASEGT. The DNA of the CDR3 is TGTGCCAGCGGGGAGCCAGGCAATGAAAAACTGTTTTTT. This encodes CASGEPGNEKLFF.

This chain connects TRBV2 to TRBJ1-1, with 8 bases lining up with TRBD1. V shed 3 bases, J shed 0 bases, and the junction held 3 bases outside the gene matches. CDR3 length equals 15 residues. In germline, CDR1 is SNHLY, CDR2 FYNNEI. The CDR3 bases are TGTGCCAGCAGTGAGCGGACAGGGATGAACACTGAAGCTTTCTTT. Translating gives CASSERTGMNTEAFF.

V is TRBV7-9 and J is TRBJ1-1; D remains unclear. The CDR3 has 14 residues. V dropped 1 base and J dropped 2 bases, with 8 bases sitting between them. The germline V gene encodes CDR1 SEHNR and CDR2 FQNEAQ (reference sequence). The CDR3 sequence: CASSLDQRNTEAFF. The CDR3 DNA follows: TGTGCCAGCAGCTTAGACCAGCGCAACACTGAAGCTTTCTTT.

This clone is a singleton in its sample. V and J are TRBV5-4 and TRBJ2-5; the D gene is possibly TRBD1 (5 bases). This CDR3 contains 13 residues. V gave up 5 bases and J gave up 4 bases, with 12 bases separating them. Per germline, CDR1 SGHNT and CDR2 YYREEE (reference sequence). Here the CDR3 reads CASRVDSGETQYF. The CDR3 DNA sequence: TGTGCCAGCAGAGTAGACAGTGGAGAGACCCAGTACTTC.

CDR3 sequence: CASSFGSEQYF. CDR3 DNA sequence: TGTGCCAGCAGTTTCGGGTCCGAGCAGTACTTC. The rearrangement links TRBV6-5 to TRBJ2-7; unclear D gene. Trimming left V 4 bases short and J 6 bases short, with 7 bases between. Germline V gene sequence: CDR1 MNHEY, CDR2 SVGAGI. This CDR3 has 11 amino acids.

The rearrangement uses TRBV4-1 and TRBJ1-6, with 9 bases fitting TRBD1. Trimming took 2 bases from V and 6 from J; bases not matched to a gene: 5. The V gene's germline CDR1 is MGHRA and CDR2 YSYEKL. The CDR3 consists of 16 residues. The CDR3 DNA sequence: TGCGCCAGCAGCCAAACACCGGGACAGGGTAATTCACCCCTCCACTTT. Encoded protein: CASSQTPGQGNSPLHF.

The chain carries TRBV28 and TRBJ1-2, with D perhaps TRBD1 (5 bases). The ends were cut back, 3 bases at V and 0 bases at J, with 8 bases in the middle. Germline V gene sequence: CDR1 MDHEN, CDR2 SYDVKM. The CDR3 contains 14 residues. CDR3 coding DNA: TGTGCCAGCAGTTTCGACAGTACTAACTATGGCTACACCTTC. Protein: CASSFDSTNYGYTF.

The CDR3 sequence is CASTRASGSVGYNEQFF. The CDR3 nucleotides are TGTGCCAGCACCCGGGCTAGCGGTAGTGTTGGATACAATGAGCAGTTCTTC. The rearrangement links TRBV11-2 to TRBJ2-1; TRBD2 matches 7 bases. Germline V lookup: CDR1 SGHAT, CDR2 FQNNGV. Trimming removed 7 bases from V and 4 bases from J; junction bases left unmatched: 16. This CDR3 has 17 residues.

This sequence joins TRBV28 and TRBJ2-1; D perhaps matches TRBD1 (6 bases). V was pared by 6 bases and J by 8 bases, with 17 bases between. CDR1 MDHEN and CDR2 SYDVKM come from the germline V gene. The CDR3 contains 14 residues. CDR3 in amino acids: CASSPGTKKDEQFF. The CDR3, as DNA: TGTGCCAGCAGCCCTGGGACAAAAAAGGATGAGCAGTTCTTC.